The 27 T cell receptor beta chains reported below all come from one sample, sequenced in a study of blood T cell repertoires in COVID-19. Assay used: immunoSEQ multiplex PCR; TCRdb lists only in-frame clones, some missing. The sample includes 60,000 or so clones, around 89% of them seen just once. The sequenced sample consisted of peripheral blood. The receptors stem from a human donor with active COVID-19. The donor label of this sample is uncertain.

This clone was seen only a few times. Distinct nucleotide sequences in the sample also encode this CDR3. The V and J genes are TRBV18 and TRBJ2-5, with 9 bases that match TRBD1. Germline-derived CDR1 and CDR2 are KGHSH and LQKENI. Unmatched junction bases numbered 3, after V lost 6 bases and J lost 1 base. The CDR3 runs 14 residues. The CDR3 sequence is CASSRDRAQETQYF. DNA for the CDR3: TGTGCCAGCTCGCGGGACAGGGCCCAAGAGACCCAGTACTTC.

This clone came up a few times. The V call is TRBV20-1, the J call TRBJ1-5, with D perhaps TRBD1 (6 bases). CDR1 and CDR2 from the germline V gene are DFQATT and SNEGSKA (reference sequence). V was shortened by 3 bases and J by 7 bases, with 13 bases between the two germline ends. This CDR3 is built from 13 residues. The CDR3 loop is CSASHKGGQPQHF. The DNA of the CDR3 is TGCAGTGCTAGTCATAAAGGGGGACAGCCCCAGCATTTT.

This chain uses TRBV2 with TRBJ2-6; TRBD2 is a possible D gene (6 bases). V lost 6 bases, J lost 0 bases, and 12 bases lay in between. The CDR3 consists of 16 residues. Germline V lookup: CDR1 SNHLY, CDR2 FYNNEI. CDR3 nucleotides: TGTGCCAGCAGCGCGGGACGCGTCTCTGGGGCCAACGTCCTGACTTTC. Its protein is CASSAGRVSGANVLTF. The full variable domain, in which reference TRBV2 and TRBJ2-6 provide the parts outside the CDR3, is EPEVTQTPSHQVTQMGQEVILRCVPISNHLYFYWYRQILGQKVEFLVSFYNNEISEKSEIFDDQFSVERPDGSNFTLKIRSTKLEDSAMYFCASSAGRVSGANVLTFGAGSRLTVL.

This chain uses TRBV20-1 with TRBJ2-7; TRBD2 is a possible D gene (5 bases). This CDR3 region has 15 residues. Germline V gene lookup returns CDR1 DFQATT and CDR2 SNEGSKA (reference sequence). Trimming removed 3 bases at V and 4 bases at J, with 19 bases between. As DNA, the CDR3 is TGCAGTGCTAGTTTTCCGCGGGTTCTGGGGTACGAGCAGTACTTC. Its protein product is CSASFPRVLGYEQYF.

The V and J genes are TRBV9 and TRBJ2-5; 9 nucleotides match TRBD2. V dropped 3 bases and J dropped 5; count of bases not matched to a gene: 8. Germline V gene data show CDR1 as SGDLS and CDR2 as YYNGEE. The CDR3 sequence is 15 residues long. The CDR3 loop reads CASSAYSGSGETQYF. The CDR3 DNA is TGTGCCAGCAGCGCGTATAGCGGGAGTGGGGAGACCCAGTACTTC. Supplemented by reference TRBV9 and TRBJ2-5, the full variable domain reads DSGVTQTPKHLITATGQRVTLRCSPRSGDLSVYWYQQSLDQGLQFLIQYYNGEERAKGNILERFSAQQFPDLHSELNLSSLELGDSALYFCASSAYSGSGETQYFGPGTRLLVL.

The gene calls are TRBV4-1 and TRBJ1-5; a possible D gene is TRBD1 (5 bases). From germline, CDR1 is MGHRA and CDR2 YSYEKL. V lost 3 bases and J lost 2, with 8 bases in between. The CDR3 is made up of 14 amino acids. CDR3: CASSHRDGNQPQHF. Here the CDR3 DNA reads TGCGCCAGCAGCCACAGGGATGGCAATCAGCCCCAGCATTTT.

The chain joins TRBV30 to TRBJ2-7; the D is unclear. This CDR3 is built from 13 residues. V lost 2 bases, J lost 5 bases, and 13 bases lay in between. Germline CDR1 is GTSNPN and CDR2 is SVGIG (reference sequence). This chain's CDR3 is CAWSPNLGDEQYF. The CDR3 nucleotides are TGTGCCTGGAGTCCAAACCTCGGTGACGAGCAGTACTTC. The whole variable domain, filled in from reference TRBV30 and TRBJ2-7, reads SQTIHQWPATLVQPVGSPLSLECTVEGTSNPNLYWYRQAAGRGLQLLFYSVGIGQISSEVPQNLSASRPQDRQFILSSKKLLLSDSGFYLCAWSPNLGDEQYFGPGTRLTVT.

The rearrangement links TRBV5-3 to TRBJ2-7, with 10 bases that match TRBD2. TRBV5-3 falls under the ORF class, with uncertain function. The CDR3 contains 16 residues. Trimming cost V 3 bases and J 5 bases; bases outside gene matches: 11. CDR3 nucleotide sequence: TGTGCCAGAAGCTCGCCCGAGATAGCGGGAGGAAACGAGCAGTACTTC. This gives the protein CARSSPEIAGGNEQYF.

This clone was recorded a few times. The rearrangement joins TRBV5-1 to TRBJ2-7; weak D call: TRBD1 (6 bases). Trimming removed 4 bases at V and 0 bases at J, with 17 bases between. CDR1 and CDR2 from the germline V gene are SGHRS and YFSETQ. This CDR3 spans 16 amino acids. The CDR3 here is CASSPSTGSSSYEQYF. The DNA for the CDR3 is TGCGCCAGCAGCCCCTCTACAGGGTCCAGCTCCTACGAGCAGTACTTC. The whole variable domain, remainder taken from reference TRBV5-1 and TRBJ2-7, is KAGVTQTPRYLIKTRGQQVTLSCSPISGHRSVSWYQQTPGQGLQFLFEYFSETQRNKGNFPGRFSGRQFSNSRSEMNVSTLELGDSALYLCASSPSTGSSSYEQYFGPGTRLTVT.

Concerning this clone itself: One end of the junction fails to match germline, which may point to a read error. The V gene is TRBV13, the J gene TRBJ2-7, with D maybe TRBD1 (6 bases). The CDR3 sequence is 13 residues long. Germline values: CDR1 PRHDT, CDR2 FYEKMQ (reference sequence). Here the CDR3 reads CASTETGVYKQYF. In DNA form, the CDR3 reads TGTGCCAGCACCGAGACAGGCGTCTACAAGCAGTACTTC.

This clone showed up just once. This chain links TRBV6-5 with TRBJ2-7; 12 positions agree with TRBD1. J lost 7 bases, V lost 5 bases, and 9 bases had no gene match. The germline gives CDR1 MNHEY, CDR2 SVGAGI. The CDR3 has 15 amino acids. The CDR3 DNA reads as TGTGCCAGCAGTATCCGGGACAGGGGGCGGAAAGAGCAGTACTTC. It translates to CASSIRDRGRKEQYF.

This clone was counted a single time. The J gene is TRBJ2-3, the V gene TRBV7-2; 14 bases are shared with TRBD2. The CDR3 loop spans 14 amino acids. Unmatched junction bases numbered 3, after V lost 8 bases and J lost 5 bases. CDR1 and CDR2 (germline): SGHTA, FQGNSA. The CDR3 region has the DNA TGTGCCAGCTCGACTAGCGGGGGGGGAGATACGCAGTATTTT. Encoded protein: CASSTSGGGDTQYF.

The rearrangement links TRBV19 to TRBJ1-3; 8 bases are shared with TRBD1. CDR3 size: 15 residues. Germline lookup yields CDR1 LNHDA and CDR2 SQIVND (reference sequence). The trim removed 5 bases at V and 4 bases at J, leaving 7 bases unmatched. CDR3 amino acids: CASSLTWDRGNTIYF. As DNA, the CDR3 is TGTGCCAGTAGTCTCACCTGGGACAGGGGAAACACCATATATTTT.

This clone was observed once. The genes are TRBV6-6 and TRBJ1-6; D is perhaps TRBD1 (6 bases). This CDR3 is built from 19 residues. Germline V gene data show CDR1 as MNHNY and CDR2 as SVGAGI (reference sequence). V was shortened by 5 bases and J by 0 bases, with 20 bases between the two germline ends. The CDR3 region is CASSRGSSGVSSYNSPLHF. Written as DNA, the CDR3 is TGTGCCAGCAGTCGGGGATCCTCAGGGGTTAGCTCCTATAATTCACCCCTCCACTTT.

The CDR3 reads CTSRLSPDRASYEQYF. The CDR3, as DNA: TGCACCAGCAGATTAAGTCCGGACAGGGCGAGCTACGAGCAGTACTTC. The chain is built from TRBV1 and TRBJ2-7; the table names TRBD1, a call not compared with the DNA. TRBV1 is shown as a pseudogene. The CDR3 spans 16 residues.

V gene TRBV5-1 combines with J gene TRBJ1-1, with D tentatively TRBD1 (5 bases). Germline CDR1 and CDR2: SGHRS and YFSETQ. V shed 0 bases and J shed 10 bases, with 22 bases lying between them. The CDR3 consists of 16 residues. CDR3 nucleotide sequence: TGCGCCAGCAGCTTGGAGGGGTTGGGGCTGAGGCAGGGAGCTTTCTTT. Protein product: CASSLEGLGLRQGAFF.

CDR3 in amino acids: CASSYKTGTGENEQFF. The CDR3 DNA reads TGTGCCAGCAGTTACAAGACCGGGACAGGGGAAAATGAGCAGTTCTTC. The genes are TRBV6-6 and TRBJ2-1, with 10 bases fitting TRBD1. V lost 2 bases, J lost 7 bases, and 8 bases stayed unmatched. This CDR3 region has 16 residues. Germline assignment: CDR1 MNHNY and CDR2 SVGAGI (reference sequence).

The rearrangement uses TRBV18 and TRBJ2-7; 12 nucleotides line up with TRBD1. The CDR3 is 13 residues long. Germline V gives CDR1 KGHSH, CDR2 LQKENI. Trimming removed 8 bases from V and 7 bases from J; junction bases left unmatched: 6. CDR3 sequence (DNA): TGTGCCAGCGGGGGACAGGGGGCGCGGGAGCAGTACTTC. This translates into CASGGQGAREQYF.

The chain couples TRBV24-1 to TRBJ1-5; D remains unclear. This CDR3 comprises 12 residues. V shed 5 bases and J shed 2 bases, with 3 bases lying between them. Germline V CDR1 and CDR2: KGHDR, SFDVKD. This chain's CDR3 is CATSVGNQPQHF. The CDR3 nucleotides are TGTGCCACCAGTGTAGGCAATCAGCCCCAGCATTTT.

The chain joins TRBV13 to TRBJ2-2, with 10 bases that match TRBD1. The CDR3 spans 15 residues. Germline values: CDR1 PRHDT, CDR2 FYEKMQ (reference sequence). Unmatched junction bases numbered 7, after V lost 5 bases and J lost 7 bases. CDR3 loop: CASSPRGQGNGELFF. In DNA form, the CDR3 reads TGTGCCAGCAGCCCCCGGGGACAGGGGAACGGGGAGCTGTTTTTT.

The CDR3 nucleotides read TGTGCCAGCAGCGGGGACACGGAATACGAGCAGTACTTC. Its translation is CASSGDTEYEQYF. This chain joins TRBV9 and TRBJ2-7; TRBD1 might be the D (6 bases). The germline V gene has CDR1 SGDLS and CDR2 YYNGEE. V shed 3 bases and J shed 4 bases, with 11 bases lying between them. The CDR3 length is 13 residues.

This chain connects TRBV6-6 to TRBJ2-5, with a possible D match to TRBD1 (6 bases). The CDR3 loop spans 19 amino acids. V shed 5 bases and J shed 1 base, with 26 bases lying between them. The V gene's germline CDR1 is MNHNY and CDR2 SVGAGI (reference sequence). The CDR3 sequence: CASSRTTAFGMDSQETQYF. CDR3 sequence (DNA): TGTGCCAGCAGTCGCACCACCGCCTTCGGTATGGACAGCCAAGAGACCCAGTACTTC.

This clone appeared a few times. The J gene is TRBJ2-7, the V gene TRBV11-2; D perhaps matches TRBD1 (5 bases). Germline loops: CDR1 SGHAT, CDR2 FQNNGV. V dropped 5 bases and J dropped 0 bases, with 5 bases sitting between them. The CDR3 spans 12 residues. In DNA form, the CDR3 reads TGTGCCAGCAGCGACAGCTCCTACGAGCAGTACTTC. Its protein is CASSDSSYEQYF.

CDR3 loop: CSVDSQGGEQYF. CDR3 coding DNA: TGCAGCGTTGACTCGCAGGGCGGCGAGCAGTACTTC. This chain connects TRBV29-1 to TRBJ2-7; tentatively, D is TRBD1 (5 bases). Per germline, CDR1 SQVTM and CDR2 ANQGSEA. The length of the CDR3 is 12 residues. Deletions cut 3 bases from V and 6 bases from J, with 12 bases between.

This sequence joins TRBV5-1 and TRBJ1-4; 9 bases align to TRBD1. CDR1 and CDR2 (germline): SGHRS, YFSETQ. This CDR3 comprises 14 residues. V lost 4 bases and J lost 7; bases outside the gene matches: 5. The CDR3 sequence is CASSVQGAREKLFF. Written as DNA, the CDR3 is TGCGCCAGCAGCGTACAGGGGGCACGTGAAAAACTGTTTTTT.

The rearrangement joins TRBV25-1 to TRBJ2-5, with TRBD1 matching 7 bases. V shed 2 bases and J 0 bases; nucleotides not matched to a gene: 3. This CDR3 is 15 amino acids long. Germline CDR1 is MGHDK and CDR2 is SYGVNS. The CDR3 bases are TGTGCCAGCAGTGAACCCAGGGGGAACCAAGAGACCCAGTACTTC. Encoded protein: CASSEPRGNQETQYF.

This chain links TRBV4-2 with TRBJ2-5, with 11 bases aligning to TRBD1. The CDR3 totals 15 residues. Germline values: CDR1 LGHNA, CDR2 YNFKEQ. Trimming cost V 3 bases and J 4 bases; bases outside gene matches: 4. The DNA of the CDR3 is TGTGCCAGCAGCCACCCCGGGACAGGGGGAGAGACCCAGTACTTC. Translation gives CASSHPGTGGETQYF.